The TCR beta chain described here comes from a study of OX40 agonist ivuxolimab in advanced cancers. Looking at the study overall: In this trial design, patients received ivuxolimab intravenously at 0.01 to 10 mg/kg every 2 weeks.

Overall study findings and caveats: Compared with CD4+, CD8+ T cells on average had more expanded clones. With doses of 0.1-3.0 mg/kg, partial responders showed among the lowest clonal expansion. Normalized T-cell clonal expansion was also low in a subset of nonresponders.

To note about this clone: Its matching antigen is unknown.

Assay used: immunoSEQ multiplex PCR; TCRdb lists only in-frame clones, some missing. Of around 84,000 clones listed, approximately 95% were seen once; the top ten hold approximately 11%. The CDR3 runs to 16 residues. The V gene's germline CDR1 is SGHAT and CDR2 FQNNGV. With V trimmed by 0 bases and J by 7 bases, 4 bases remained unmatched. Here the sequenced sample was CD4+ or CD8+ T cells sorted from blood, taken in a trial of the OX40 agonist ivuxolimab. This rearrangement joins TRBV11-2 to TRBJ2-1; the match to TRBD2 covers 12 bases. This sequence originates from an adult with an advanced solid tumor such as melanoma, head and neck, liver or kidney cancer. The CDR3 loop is CASSLDGLAGWNEQFF. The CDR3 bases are TGTGCCAGCAGCTTAGACGGACTAGCGGGGTGGAATGAGCAGTTCTTC.